These 17 T cell receptor beta chains were sequenced from one sample in a study of T cell changes during pregnancy in multiple sclerosis. Sequencing was performed with immunoSEQ multiplex PCR; in TCRdb, only in-frame clones are kept and a portion is missing. In the table there are 99,000 or so clones, over 85% of which are singletons. The sequenced sample was peripheral blood, obtained after pregnancy. Receptors originate from a female donor with multiple sclerosis, enrolled in a pregnancy study.

The chain recombines TRBV30 with TRBJ1-1; D unresolved. This CDR3 region has 10 residues. Germline assignment: CDR1 GTSNPN and CDR2 SVGIG (reference sequence). The V end lost 6 bases, the J end lost 9 bases, and 11 bases lay between the germline ends. The DNA of the CDR3 is TGTGCCTGCCGGCAGGAACAAGCTTTCTTT. Amino acid sequence: CACRQEQAFF.

V usage is TRBV7-9 and J usage is TRBJ1-3; weak D call: TRBD1 (6 bases). Looked up from germline, CDR1 is SEHNR and CDR2 is FQNEAQ (reference sequence). V was trimmed by 5 bases and J by 8 bases, leaving 13 bases between them. The CDR3 totals 13 residues. The DNA of the CDR3 is TGTGCCAGCAGCGCACAGGGACGTGACACCATATATTTT. Translated: CASSAQGRDTIYF.

The gene calls are TRBV6-6 and TRBJ2-1; D gene uncertain. CDR1 is MNHNY and CDR2 is SVGAGI in the germline V gene (reference sequence). The CDR3 sequence is 14 residues long. The germline V and J ends were trimmed by 2 bases and 6 bases, with 11 bases remaining between them. CDR3 nucleotides: TGTGCCAGCAGTTACCAGAAAGTCCCCAATGAGCAGTTCTTC. It yields the protein CASSYQKVPNEQFF.

The V call is TRBV19, the J call TRBJ2-3; 9 bases line up with TRBD1. Germline loops: CDR1 LNHDA, CDR2 SQIVND (reference sequence). The trim removed 5 bases at V and 5 bases at J, leaving 11 bases unmatched. The CDR3 runs to 16 residues. Written as DNA, the CDR3 is TGTGCCAGTAGTGCAGGACAGGGGCTGGAGGGAGATACGCAGTATTTT. The encoded protein is CASSAGQGLEGDTQYF. Supplemented by reference TRBV19 and TRBJ2-3, the full variable domain reads DGGITQSPKYLFRKEGQNVTLSCEQNLNHDAMYWYRQDPGQGLRLIYYSQIVNDFQKGDIAEGYSVSREKKESFPLTVTSAQKNPTAFYLCASSAGQGLEGDTQYFGPGTRLTVL.

The chain recombines TRBV6-6 with TRBJ1-5, with D possibly being TRBD1 (6 bases). The V end lost 6 bases, the J end lost 4 bases, and 13 bases lay between the germline ends. CDR1 MNHNY and CDR2 SVGAGI come from the germline V gene (reference sequence). The CDR3 contains 14 residues. CDR3: CASRADSPNQPQHF. CDR3 nucleotides: TGTGCCAGCAGGGCGGACAGTCCGAATCAGCCCCAGCATTTT.

The chain couples TRBV9 to TRBJ2-5, with 12 bases that match TRBD2. From germline, CDR1 is SGDLS and CDR2 YYNGEE. Trimming removed 3 bases from V and 4 bases from J; junction bases left unmatched: 1. This CDR3 is 14 amino acids long. The CDR3 spells CASSGGLAGETQYF. The CDR3, as DNA: TGTGCCAGCAGCGGGGGACTAGCGGGAGAGACCCAGTACTTC.

J is TRBJ1-2 and V is TRBV7-8, with 7 bases matching TRBD1. After removal of 0 bases from V and 7 bases from J, the junction contained 8 bases not matched to a gene. The CDR3 runs 15 residues. Germline CDR1 reads SGHVS; CDR2 reads FQNEAQ. The CDR3 DNA is TGTGCCAGCAGCTTAGCATCGACAGGGCTTTCTGGCTACACCTTC. The encoded protein is CASSLASTGLSGYTF.

The table lists this clone with a few counts. The rearrangement uses TRBV11-2 and TRBJ1-4, with 9 bases aligning to TRBD1. The germline V gene encodes CDR1 SGHAT and CDR2 FQNNGV. This CDR3 comprises 15 residues. The V and J ends lost 5 bases and 3 bases, in that order; junction bases with no gene match: 4. CDR3 sequence (DNA): TGTGCCAGCAGCGGGGGACAGGGACCTAATGAAAAACTGTTTTTT. It encodes CASSGGQGPNEKLFF.

The chain couples TRBV13 to TRBJ2-3; D remains ambiguous. Trimming removed 1 base at V and 0 bases at J, with 5 bases between. CDR1 is PRHDT and CDR2 is FYEKMQ in the germline V gene (reference sequence). This CDR3 is 14 amino acids long. CDR3 sequence reads: CASSLVGSTDTQYF. CDR3 DNA: TGTGCCAGCAGCTTAGTCGGGAGCACAGATACGCAGTATTTT.

The rearrangement uses TRBV11-2 and TRBJ2-5; no definite D call. The CDR3 runs 14 residues. V was pared by 3 bases and J by 1 base, with 9 bases between. Germline assignment: CDR1 SGHAT and CDR2 FQNNGV. DNA for the CDR3: TGTGCCAGCAGCTTTACTCACCTCCAAGAGACCCAGTACTTC. Its protein product is CASSFTHLQETQYF. Based on the CDR3 plus reference TRBV11-2 and TRBJ2-5, the full variable domain is EAGVAQSPRYKIIEKRQSVAFWCNPISGHATLYWYQQILGQGPKLLIQFQNNGVVDDSQLPKDRFSAERLKGVDSTLKIQPAKLEDSAVYLCASSFTHLQETQYFGPGTRLLVL.

This rearrangement joins TRBV6-1 to TRBJ1-1, with 8 bases that match TRBD1. Germline assignment: CDR1 MNHNS and CDR2 SASEGT. The CDR3 contains 14 residues. Trimming took 6 bases from V and 10 from J; bases not matched to a gene: 13. The DNA of the CDR3 is TGTGCCAGCAGGGAAAACCCCCCCGGACAGGGAGCTTTCTTT. Residues: CASRENPPGQGAFF.

The chain has TRBV2 and TRBJ2-3; TRBD2 aligns across 9 bases. The length of the CDR3 is 13 residues. Germline CDR1 reads SNHLY; CDR2 reads FYNNEI. The V and J ends lost 7 bases and 4 bases, in that order; junction bases with no gene match: 3. This CDR3 is CASMREGPDTQYF. The CDR3 bases are TGTGCCAGCATGCGGGAGGGCCCAGATACGCAGTATTTT.

CDR3 sequence (DNA): TGTGCCTGGAGTATAGGGGAGGGTCAGCCCCAGCATTTT. Its translation: CAWSIGEGQPQHF. The genes are TRBV30 and TRBJ1-5; the D gene is possibly TRBD1 (5 bases). The CDR3 length is 13 residues. V lost 2 bases and J 6 bases, leaving 11 bases between the germline ends. Per germline, CDR1 GTSNPN and CDR2 SVGIG (reference sequence).

CDR3 DNA sequence: TGTGCCAGCAGTTTGAACCGGCCCGGGTTGAGTGAGCAGTTCTTC. It encodes CASSLNRPGLSEQFF. The chain joins TRBV27 to TRBJ2-1; D ambiguous. The CDR3 contains 15 residues. Trimming left V 3 bases short and J 9 bases short, with 18 bases between. Germline CDR1 reads MNHEY; CDR2 reads SMNVEV (reference sequence).

This chain connects TRBV10-3 to TRBJ2-7; 15 nucleotides align to TRBD2. The CDR3 has 14 amino acids. Germline values: CDR1 ENHRY, CDR2 SYGVKD. Trimming took 10 bases from V and 4 from J; bases not matched to a gene: 5. CDR3: CATAGTSGRYEQYF. In DNA, the CDR3 is TGTGCCACCGCAGGGACTAGCGGGAGGTACGAGCAGTACTTC.

The V gene is TRBV11-2, the J gene TRBJ2-7; 13 bases agree with TRBD2. The V gene's germline CDR1 is SGHAT and CDR2 FQNNGV. The CDR3 totals 15 residues. V shed 4 bases and J 4 bases; nucleotides not matched to a gene: 4. CDR3 amino acids: CASSYWTSGSYEQYF. The CDR3 DNA is TGTGCCAGCAGCTACTGGACTAGCGGGAGTTACGAGCAGTACTTC. The full variable domain, with the rest looked up from reference TRBV11-2 and TRBJ2-7, is EAGVAQSPRYKIIEKRQSVAFWCNPISGHATLYWYQQILGQGPKLLIQFQNNGVVDDSQLPKDRFSAERLKGVDSTLKIQPAKLEDSAVYLCASSYWTSGSYEQYFGPGTRLTVT.

A few counts support this clone. The CDR3 spells CSVEVRARGGRGNEQFF. In DNA form, the CDR3 reads TGCAGCGTTGAGGTCCGCGCTCGGGGCGGGAGGGGCAATGAGCAGTTCTTC. The chain has TRBV29-1 and TRBJ2-1; 9 bases align to TRBD2. CDR3 size: 17 residues. Germline V gene data show CDR1 as SQVTM and CDR2 as ANQGSEA. V gave up 3 bases and J gave up 6 bases; unmatched junction bases: 15.